The clone carrying this T cell receptor beta chain was detected only a few times. The antigen is unknown. The sample belongs to a study of identical twins. Donors were all healthy Caucasians. Template switching introduced a universal primer site, and the cDNA bore unique molecular identifiers. Each CDR3 protein is one row after TCRdb ran MiXCR on the 5' RACE reads. The repertoire has about 920,000 distinct CDR3 sequences, 10% to 15% of them found once; the top ten carry roughly 1.5%. The CDR3 runs to 10 residues. Per germline, CDR1 SGHTA and CDR2 FQGNSA. Deletions cut 8 bases from V and 11 bases from J, with 12 bases between. General study results and limits: Invariant T cells like MAIT and iNKT could partly confound the zero-insertion analyses. Models came in too low on out-of-frame TCR alpha sharing in monozygotic twins.

These records were also assigned to another study, of yellow fever vaccine responses in identical twins.

The sequence was obtained from a woman between 18 and 30 years old in good health. The V call is TRBV7-2, the J call TRBJ1-1, with D perhaps matching TRBD1 (5 bases). The sample comprised PBMCs. DNA of the CDR3: TGTGCCAGCGGGGGTGGGGAGGCTTTCTTT. Translated: CASGGGEAFF.